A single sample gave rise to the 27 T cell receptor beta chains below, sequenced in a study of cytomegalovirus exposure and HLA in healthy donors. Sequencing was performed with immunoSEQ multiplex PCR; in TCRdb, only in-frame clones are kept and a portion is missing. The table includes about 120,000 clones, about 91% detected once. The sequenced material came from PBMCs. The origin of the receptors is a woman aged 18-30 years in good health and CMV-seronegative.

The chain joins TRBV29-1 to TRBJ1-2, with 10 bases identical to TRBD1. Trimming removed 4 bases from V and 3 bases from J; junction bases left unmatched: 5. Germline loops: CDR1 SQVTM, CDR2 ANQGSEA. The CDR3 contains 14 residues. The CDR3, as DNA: TGCAGCGTTGGCGGGGGACAGGGGCACTATGGCTACACCTTC. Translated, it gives CSVGGGQGHYGYTF.

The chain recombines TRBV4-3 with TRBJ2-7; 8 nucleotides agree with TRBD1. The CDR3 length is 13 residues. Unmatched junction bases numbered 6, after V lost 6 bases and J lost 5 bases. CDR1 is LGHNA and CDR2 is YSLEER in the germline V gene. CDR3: CASSPGQGDEQYF. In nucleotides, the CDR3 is TGCGCCAGCAGTCCTGGACAGGGAGACGAGCAGTACTTC.

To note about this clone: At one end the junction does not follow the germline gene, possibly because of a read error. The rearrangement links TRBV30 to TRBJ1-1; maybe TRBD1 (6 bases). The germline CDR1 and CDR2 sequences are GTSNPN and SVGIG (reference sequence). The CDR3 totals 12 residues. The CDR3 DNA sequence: TGTGCCGCCGATATGAGGGAGGGACATGGGGGCTTT. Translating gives CAADMREGHGGF.

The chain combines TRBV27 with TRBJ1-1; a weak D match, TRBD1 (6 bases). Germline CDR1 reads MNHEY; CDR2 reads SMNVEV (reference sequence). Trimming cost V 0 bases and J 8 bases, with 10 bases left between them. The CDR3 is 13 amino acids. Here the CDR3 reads CASSLSYRAEAFF. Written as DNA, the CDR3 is TGTGCCAGCAGTTTATCGTACAGGGCGGAAGCTTTCTTT.

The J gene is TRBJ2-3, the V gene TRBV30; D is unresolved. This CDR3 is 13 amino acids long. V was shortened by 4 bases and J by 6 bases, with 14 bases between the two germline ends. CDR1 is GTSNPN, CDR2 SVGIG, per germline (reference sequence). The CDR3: CAWNLRSDDTQYF. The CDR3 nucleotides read TGTGCCTGGAATCTAAGGAGTGATGATACGCAGTATTTT.

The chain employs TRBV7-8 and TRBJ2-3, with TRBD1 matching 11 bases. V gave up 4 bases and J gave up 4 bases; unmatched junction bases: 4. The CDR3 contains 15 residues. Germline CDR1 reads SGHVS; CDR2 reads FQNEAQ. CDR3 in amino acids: CASSSGQGAPDTQYF. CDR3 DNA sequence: TGTGCCAGCAGCTCAGGACAGGGGGCCCCAGATACGCAGTATTTT.

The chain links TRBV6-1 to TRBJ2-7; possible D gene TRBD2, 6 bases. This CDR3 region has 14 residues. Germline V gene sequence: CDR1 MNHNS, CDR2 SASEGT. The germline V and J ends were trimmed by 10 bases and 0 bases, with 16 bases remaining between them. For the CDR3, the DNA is TGTGCCACAGCGGAGGGCCCTTTCTCCTACGAGCAGTACTTC. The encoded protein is CATAEGPFSYEQYF.

The CDR3 DNA reads TGTGCCAGCAGTTTAGGGACAGGGCGGAACTATGGCTACACCTTC. This encodes CASSLGTGRNYGYTF. This chain connects TRBV28 to TRBJ1-2; 9 nucleotides agree with TRBD1. Unmatched junction bases numbered 3, after V lost 2 bases and J lost 2 bases. The CDR3 length is 15 residues. The germline V gene encodes CDR1 MDHEN and CDR2 SYDVKM.

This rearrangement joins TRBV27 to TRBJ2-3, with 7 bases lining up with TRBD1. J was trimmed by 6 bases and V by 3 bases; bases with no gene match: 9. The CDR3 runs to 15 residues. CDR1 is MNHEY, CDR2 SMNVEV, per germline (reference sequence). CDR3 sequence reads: CASSFDRAKGDTQYF. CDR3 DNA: TGTGCCAGCAGTTTCGACAGGGCAAAGGGGGATACGCAGTATTTT.

The CDR3 loop is CASSFSSGVPNTEAFF. The CDR3 bases are TGCGCCAGCAGCTTTTCCTCAGGGGTGCCAAACACTGAAGCTTTCTTT. V and J are TRBV5-1 and TRBJ1-1; maybe TRBD1 (6 bases). The CDR3 is 16 amino acids. Trimming took off 2 bases at V and 2 bases at J, with 16 bases between the two ends. Per germline, CDR1 SGHRS and CDR2 YFSETQ.

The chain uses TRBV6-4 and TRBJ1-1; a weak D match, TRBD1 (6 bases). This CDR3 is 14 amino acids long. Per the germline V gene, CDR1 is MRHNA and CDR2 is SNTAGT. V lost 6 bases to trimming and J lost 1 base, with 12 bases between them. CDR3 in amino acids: CASRESTGNTEAFF. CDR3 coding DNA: TGTGCCAGCAGAGAATCGACAGGGAACACTGAAGCTTTCTTT.

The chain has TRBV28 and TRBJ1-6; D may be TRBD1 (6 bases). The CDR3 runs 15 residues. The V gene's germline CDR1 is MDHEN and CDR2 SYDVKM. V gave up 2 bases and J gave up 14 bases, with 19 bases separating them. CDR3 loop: CASSLGAGAGSALHF. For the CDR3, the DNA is TGTGCCAGCAGTTTAGGTGCGGGGGCCGGCTCGGCCCTCCACTTT. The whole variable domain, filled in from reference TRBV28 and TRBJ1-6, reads DVKVTQSSRYLVKRTGEKVFLECVQDMDHENMFWYRQDPGLGLRLIYFSYDVKMKEKGDIPEGYSVSREKKERFSLILESASTNQTSMYLCASSLGAGAGSALHFGNGTRLTVT.

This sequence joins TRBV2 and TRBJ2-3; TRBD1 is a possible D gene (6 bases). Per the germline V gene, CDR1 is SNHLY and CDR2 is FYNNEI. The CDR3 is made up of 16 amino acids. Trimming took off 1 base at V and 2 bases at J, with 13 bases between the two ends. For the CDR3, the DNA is TGTGCCAGCAGTGAAGTTCGGGACACAGTCACAGATACGCAGTATTTT. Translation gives CASSEVRDTVTDTQYF.

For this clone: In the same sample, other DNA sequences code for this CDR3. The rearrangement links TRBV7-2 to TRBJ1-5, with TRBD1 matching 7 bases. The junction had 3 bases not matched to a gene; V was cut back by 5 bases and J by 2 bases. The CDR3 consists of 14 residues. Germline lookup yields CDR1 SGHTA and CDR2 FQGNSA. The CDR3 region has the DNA TGTGCCAGCAGCCTAGACAGGGGCAATCAGCCCCAGCATTTT. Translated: CASSLDRGNQPQHF.

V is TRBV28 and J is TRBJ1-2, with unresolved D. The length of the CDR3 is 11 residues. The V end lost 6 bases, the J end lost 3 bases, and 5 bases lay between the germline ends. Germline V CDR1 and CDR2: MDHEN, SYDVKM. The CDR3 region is CASRAHYGYTF. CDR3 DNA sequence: TGTGCCAGCAGGGCTCACTATGGCTACACCTTC.

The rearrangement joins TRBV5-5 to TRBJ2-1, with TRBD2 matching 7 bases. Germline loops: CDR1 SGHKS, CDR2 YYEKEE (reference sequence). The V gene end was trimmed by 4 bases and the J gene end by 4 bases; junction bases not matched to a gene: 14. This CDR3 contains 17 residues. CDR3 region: CASSLTLVAGYYNEQFF. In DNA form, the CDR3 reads TGTGCCAGCAGCCTTACTTTAGTAGCGGGCTATTACAATGAGCAGTTCTTC.

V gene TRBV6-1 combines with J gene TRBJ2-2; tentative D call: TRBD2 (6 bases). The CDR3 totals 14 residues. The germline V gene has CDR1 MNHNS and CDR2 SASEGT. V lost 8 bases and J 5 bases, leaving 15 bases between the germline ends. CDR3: CASGPGLGTGELFF. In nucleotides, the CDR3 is TGTGCCAGCGGCCCGGGACTTGGAACCGGGGAGCTGTTTTTT.

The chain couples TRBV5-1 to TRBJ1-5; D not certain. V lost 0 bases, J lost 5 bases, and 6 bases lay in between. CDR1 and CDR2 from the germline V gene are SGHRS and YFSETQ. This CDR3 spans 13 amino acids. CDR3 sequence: CASSLAPDQPQHF. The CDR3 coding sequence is TGCGCCAGCAGCTTGGCCCCAGATCAGCCCCAGCATTTT.

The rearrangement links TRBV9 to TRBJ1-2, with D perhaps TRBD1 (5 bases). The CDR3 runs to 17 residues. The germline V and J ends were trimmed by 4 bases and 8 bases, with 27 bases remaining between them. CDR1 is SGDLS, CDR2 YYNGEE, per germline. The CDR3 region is CASSPSTRGGGESGYTF. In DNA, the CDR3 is TGTGCCAGCAGCCCCTCAACCCGGGGCGGAGGGGAGTCGGGCTACACCTTC.

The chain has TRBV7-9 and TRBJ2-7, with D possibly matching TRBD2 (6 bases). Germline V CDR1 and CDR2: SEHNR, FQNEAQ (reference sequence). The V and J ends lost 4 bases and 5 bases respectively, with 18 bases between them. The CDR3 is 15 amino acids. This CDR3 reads CASSSLLTGVNEQYF. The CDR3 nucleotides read TGTGCCAGCAGCTCCCTTCTTACGGGAGTCAACGAGCAGTACTTC.

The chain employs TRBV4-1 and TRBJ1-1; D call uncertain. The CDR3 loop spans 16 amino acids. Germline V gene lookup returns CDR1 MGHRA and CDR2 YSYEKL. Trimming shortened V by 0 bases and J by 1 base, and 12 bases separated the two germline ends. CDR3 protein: CASSQDRVGANTEAFF. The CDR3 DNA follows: TGCGCCAGCAGCCAAGATCGTGTCGGAGCGAACACTGAAGCTTTCTTT.

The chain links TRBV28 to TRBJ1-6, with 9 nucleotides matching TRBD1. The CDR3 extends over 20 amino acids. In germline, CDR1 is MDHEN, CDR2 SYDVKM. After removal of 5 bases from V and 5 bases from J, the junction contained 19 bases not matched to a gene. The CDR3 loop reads CASSLHTGTGLLGDNSPLHF. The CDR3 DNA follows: TGTGCCAGCAGTCTACACACCGGGACAGGGCTTTTAGGCGATAATTCACCCCTCCACTTT.

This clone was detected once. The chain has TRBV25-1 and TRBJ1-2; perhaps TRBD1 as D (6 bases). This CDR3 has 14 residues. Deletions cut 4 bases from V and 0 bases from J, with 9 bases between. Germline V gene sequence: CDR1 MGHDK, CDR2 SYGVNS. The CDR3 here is CASSGNRANYGYTF. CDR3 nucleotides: TGTGCCAGCAGTGGGAACAGGGCTAACTATGGCTACACCTTC.

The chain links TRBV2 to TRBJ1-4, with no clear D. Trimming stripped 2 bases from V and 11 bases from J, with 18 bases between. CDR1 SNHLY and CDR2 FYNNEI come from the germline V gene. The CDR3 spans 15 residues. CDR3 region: CASSELAGDPQKLFF. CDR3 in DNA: TGTGCCAGCAGTGAATTGGCGGGAGATCCGCAGAAACTGTTTTTT. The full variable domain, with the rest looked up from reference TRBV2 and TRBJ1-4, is EPEVTQTPSHQVTQMGQEVILRCVPISNHLYFYWYRQILGQKVEFLVSFYNNEISEKSEIFDDQFSVERPDGSNFTLKIRSTKLEDSAMYFCASSELAGDPQKLFFGSGTQLSVL.

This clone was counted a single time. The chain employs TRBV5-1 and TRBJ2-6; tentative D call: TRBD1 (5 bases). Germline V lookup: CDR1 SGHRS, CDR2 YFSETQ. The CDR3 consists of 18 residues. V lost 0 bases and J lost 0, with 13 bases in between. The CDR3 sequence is CASSLVQGFSSGANVLTF. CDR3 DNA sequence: TGCGCCAGCAGCTTGGTGCAGGGTTTTAGCTCTGGGGCCAACGTCCTGACTTTC.

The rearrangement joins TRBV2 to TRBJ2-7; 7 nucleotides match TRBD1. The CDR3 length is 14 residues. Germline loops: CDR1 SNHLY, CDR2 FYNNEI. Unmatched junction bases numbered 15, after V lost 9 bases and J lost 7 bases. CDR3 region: CARDSTGSPKEQYV. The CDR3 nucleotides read TGTGCCAGAGATTCGACAGGGTCTCCTAAGGAGCAGTACGTC.

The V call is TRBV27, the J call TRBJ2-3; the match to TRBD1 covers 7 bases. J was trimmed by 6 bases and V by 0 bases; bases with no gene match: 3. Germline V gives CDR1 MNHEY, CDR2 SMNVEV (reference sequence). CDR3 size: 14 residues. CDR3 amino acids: CASSLSTGTDTQYF. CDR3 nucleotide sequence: TGTGCCAGCAGTTTATCGACAGGGACCGATACGCAGTATTTT.